The clone carrying this T cell receptor (beta chain) showed up just once. Its antigen is not known. The method was immunoSEQ multiplex PCR; TCRdb's version includes in-frame clones alone and lacks a portion of them. The sample holds fewer than 110,000 clones, roughly 89% seen once. This specimen comes from a study of T cell responses to AZD1222 COVID-19 vaccine. About the research overall: Both about-4-week and about-12-week second-dose recipients were combined.

Findings of the study overall: Spike regions recognized by vaccine-associated CD4 TCRs spanned the protein, led by 160-218 and 743-854. Nearly half of the spike-specific TCRs reportedly recognize variant regions that carry no mutations. There were mostly white British donors and more females than males, and clonal diversity was possibly underestimated.

This receptor was identified in an adult in good health. Material: peripheral blood, obtained on day 0 of AZD1222 vaccination.

CDR3 region: CASAVDTEAFF. The CDR3 region has the DNA TGTGCCTCAGCGGTGGACACTGAAGCTTTCTTT. The chain joins TRBV28 to TRBJ1-1; unclear D gene. Trimming cost V 11 bases and J 3 bases, with 10 bases left between them. The CDR3 loop spans 11 amino acids. The germline V gene has CDR1 MDHEN and CDR2 SYDVKM.